Below, 23 T cell receptor beta chains from the same sample are listed, as sequenced in a study of CD8 T cells in Susac syndrome. Random hexamers were used to reverse transcribe 0.5 to 1 ug of RNA. In TCRdb, the immunoSEQ multiplex PCR reads were re-called with MiXCR into one record per CDR3 protein. The repertoire consists of approximately 100,000 distinct CDR3 sequences, with roughly 96% occurring once and the leading ten covering roughly 0.099%. The material sequenced was CD4+ T cells from PBMCs. Receptors originate from a human donor in good health.

The rearrangement joins TRBV10-3 to TRBJ2-7, with D perhaps matching TRBD1 (6 bases). Trimming took 5 bases from V and 0 from J, leaving 8 bases between them. Germline V gene lookup returns CDR1 ENHRY and CDR2 SYGVKD. The CDR3 is made up of 13 amino acids. The chain's CDR3 is CAISTGSSYEQYF. DNA for the CDR3: TGTGCCATCAGTACAGGGAGCTCCTACGAGCAGTACTTC.

V is TRBV5-8 and J is TRBJ2-5; possible D gene TRBD1, 6 bases. V was shortened by 5 bases and J by 4 bases, with 15 bases between the two germline ends. The CDR3 spans 14 residues. CDR1 and CDR2 from the germline V gene are SGHTS and YDEGEE. CDR3 residues: CASSITGFGETQYF. The CDR3 region has the DNA TGTGCCAGCAGTATAACAGGGTTCGGAGAGACCCAGTACTTC.

The V gene is TRBV23-1, the J gene TRBJ2-1, with TRBD2 matching over 10 bases. TRBV23-1 qualifies as an ORF whose function is uncertain. This CDR3 region has 16 residues. Losses at the gene ends were 8 bases for V and 7 bases for J; bases not matched to a gene: 14. The CDR3 reads CASHVSSGRAWNEQFF. The CDR3 coding sequence is TGCGCCAGCCACGTGTCCAGCGGGAGGGCCTGGAATGAGCAGTTCTTC.

The chain links TRBV7-9 to TRBJ1-6; tentatively, D is TRBD1 (6 bases). Germline assignment: CDR1 SEHNR and CDR2 FQNEAQ (reference sequence). V lost 5 bases to trimming and J lost 7 bases, with 15 bases between them. The CDR3 spans 15 residues. CDR3 nucleotide sequence: TGTGCCAGCAGCCGTATACAGGGACCCAATTCACCCCTCCACTTT. It translates to CASSRIQGPNSPLHF. Complete variable domain (other parts from reference TRBV7-9 and TRBJ1-6): DTGVSQNPRHKITKRGQNVTFRCDPISEHNRLYWYRQTLGQGPEFLTYFQNEAQLEKSRLLSDRFSAERPKGSFSTLEIQRTEQGDSAMYLCASSRIQGPNSPLHFGNGTRLTVT.

The rearrangement uses TRBV5-4 and TRBJ1-6, with 9 bases identical to TRBD1. The V segment lost 3 bases and the J segment 13 bases; nucleotides outside the gene matches: 11. The CDR3 length is 15 residues. Per germline, CDR1 SGHNT and CDR2 YYREEE (reference sequence). CDR3 coding DNA: TGTGCCAGCAGCTCAGCACCGGGACAGGGCTCTCCCCTCCACTTT. Translation: CASSSAPGQGSPLHF.

The gene calls are TRBV20-1 and TRBJ1-5; tentative D call: TRBD1 (6 bases). The CDR3 is 16 amino acids. The V gene lost 0 bases and the J gene lost 0 bases, with 12 bases spanning the gap. Germline-derived CDR1 and CDR2 are DFQATT and SNEGSKA (reference sequence). This chain's CDR3 is CSARDRGQISNQPQHF. The CDR3 nucleotides are TGCAGTGCTAGAGATCGGGGGCAGATTAGCAATCAGCCCCAGCATTTT.

The chain is built from TRBV29-1 and TRBJ1-2; 8 nucleotides line up with TRBD1. The CDR3 sequence is 13 residues long. V lost 5 bases, J lost 1 base, and 3 bases stayed unmatched. Germline CDR1 and CDR2: SQVTM and ANQGSEA. CDR3 sequence reads: CSVRTGSNYGYTF. The CDR3 nucleotides read TGCAGCGTTAGGACAGGGAGTAACTATGGCTACACCTTC. Complete variable domain (other parts from reference TRBV29-1 and TRBJ1-2): SAVISQKPSRDICQRGTSLTIQCQVDSQVTMMFWYRQQPGQSLTLIATANQGSEATYESGFVIDKFPISRPNLTFSTLTVSNMSPEDSSIYLCSVRTGSNYGYTFGSGTRLTVV.

This chain links TRBV4-2 with TRBJ2-6; D is ambiguous. CDR3 length: 16 residues. CDR1 is LGHNA, CDR2 YNFKEQ, per germline. V was pared by 0 bases and J by 0 bases, with 6 bases between. The CDR3 bases are TGTGCCAGCAGCCAAGAAGCCGACTCTGGGGCCAACGTCCTGACTTTC. It specifies CASSQEADSGANVLTF.

The chain uses TRBV20-1 and TRBJ2-3; 10 bases map to TRBD2. The CDR3 contains 16 residues. Trimming at V came to 6 bases and at J to 1 base, leaving 10 bases not matched to a gene. Germline CDR1 reads DFQATT; CDR2 reads SNEGSKA (reference sequence). DNA of the CDR3: TGCAGTGCCAGCGGGAGGGCCGGGTCCGGCACAGATACGCAGTATTTT. Amino acid sequence: CSASGRAGSGTDTQYF.

The rearrangement links TRBV15 to TRBJ2-7, with a possible D match to TRBD1 (6 bases). Germline values: CDR1 LNHNV, CDR2 YYDKDF (reference sequence). The CDR3 totals 15 residues. V lost 5 bases and J 3 bases, leaving 17 bases between the germline ends. The CDR3 sequence is CATSGPGQGVYEQYF. The CDR3 DNA sequence: TGTGCCACCAGCGGCCCGGGACAAGGAGTCTACGAGCAGTACTTC.

The V call is TRBV20-1, the J call TRBJ2-5, with D perhaps assigned TRBD1 or TRBD2 (5 bases each). V was shortened by 6 bases and J by 5 bases, with 19 bases between the two germline ends. The CDR3 is 14 residues long. Germline V lookup: CDR1 DFQATT, CDR2 SNEGSKA (reference sequence). CDR3: CSARSHFEGETQYF. For the CDR3, the DNA is TGCAGTGCCCGCTCACACTTTGAGGGGGAGACCCAGTACTTC.

The rearrangement links TRBV11-2 to TRBJ2-7; 8 bases line up with TRBD2. This CDR3 has 15 residues. Germline CDR1 reads SGHAT; CDR2 reads FQNNGV. V gave up 3 bases and J gave up 2 bases; unmatched junction bases: 6. CDR3 sequence reads: CASSLISGDTYEQYF. CDR3 DNA: TGTGCCAGCAGCTTGATTAGCGGGGATACCTACGAGCAGTACTTC.

The chain recombines TRBV19 with TRBJ1-2, with unresolved D. This CDR3 region has 13 residues. Germline CDR1 LNHDA, CDR2 SQIVND (reference sequence). Trimming removed 6 bases from V and 6 bases from J, with 14 bases in between. The CDR3 loop is CASSRHPPNGYTF. CDR3 sequence (DNA): TGTGCCAGTAGCCGACACCCACCCAATGGCTACACCTTC.

The chain combines TRBV5-1 with TRBJ2-5; 10 bases fit TRBD2. The CDR3 is made up of 15 amino acids. The germline CDR1 and CDR2 sequences are SGHRS and YFSETQ. After removal of 3 bases from V and 5 bases from J, the junction contained 7 bases not matched to a gene. The CDR3 is CASSSSGGARETQYF. The CDR3 bases are TGCGCCAGCAGCTCCAGCGGGGGGGCCCGTGAGACCCAGTACTTC.

The chain uses TRBV29-1 and TRBJ1-4; 7 bases agree with TRBD1. CDR1 SQVTM and CDR2 ANQGSEA come from the germline V gene. CDR3 size: 14 residues. Trimming took 6 bases from V and 2 from J; bases not matched to a gene: 6. CDR3 region: CSVHPGGTNEKLFF. The CDR3 DNA sequence: TGCAGCGTCCACCCAGGGGGGACTAATGAAAAACTGTTTTTT.

J is TRBJ1-1 and V is TRBV11-2; D is unclear. The CDR3 sequence is 13 residues long. V lost 6 bases to trimming and J lost 3 bases, with 11 bases between them. Germline loops: CDR1 SGHAT, CDR2 FQNNGV. The CDR3 nucleotides are TGTGCCAGCAGTCTTAGGTTGGACACTGAAGCTTTCTTT. Its translation: CASSLRLDTEAFF.

J is TRBJ2-3 and V is TRBV7-2, with a possible D match to TRBD2 (5 bases). This CDR3 comprises 13 residues. Trimming cost V 3 bases and J 5 bases, with 9 bases left between them. Per the germline V gene, CDR1 is SGHTA and CDR2 is FQGNSA. The DNA for the CDR3 is TGTGCCAGCAGCTTGGGGAGAATAGATACGCAGTATTTT. Protein sequence: CASSLGRIDTQYF. The whole variable domain, filled in from reference TRBV7-2 and TRBJ2-3, reads GAGVSQSPSNKVTEKGKDVELRCDPISGHTALYWYRQSLGQGLEFLIYFQGNSAPDKSGLPSDRFSAERTGGSVSTLTIQRTQQEDSAVYLCASSLGRIDTQYFGPGTRLTVL.

This rearrangement joins TRBV12-3 or TRBV12-4 to TRBJ2-6, with D possibly matching TRBD1 (7 bases). The CDR3 sequence is 17 residues long. V was shortened by 6 bases and J by 2 bases, with 17 bases between the two germline ends. Here the CDR3 DNA reads TGTGCCAGCAGGGGGGGACAGTCTTTCCCTGGGGCCAACGTCCTGACTTTC. Translating gives CASRGGQSFPGANVLTF.

V and J are TRBV4-1 and TRBJ2-2; D gene unclear. CDR1 is MGHRA and CDR2 is YSYEKL in the germline V gene. V lost 3 bases to trimming and J lost 4 bases, with 15 bases between them. The CDR3 consists of 16 residues. The CDR3 spells CASSQPTGSLTGELFF. CDR3 nucleotides: TGCGCCAGCAGCCAGCCCACGGGCAGCCTCACCGGGGAGCTGTTTTTT.

The chain links TRBV19 to TRBJ2-2, with TRBD1 identical over 7 bases. Germline V lookup: CDR1 LNHDA, CDR2 SQIVND (reference sequence). V gave up 4 bases and J gave up 3 bases; unmatched junction bases: 8. This CDR3 has 16 residues. The DNA of the CDR3 is TGTGCCAGTAGTACCCTAGGGGGCGCGGACACCGGGGAGCTGTTTTTT. Translated, it gives CASSTLGGADTGELFF.

V is TRBV7-2 and J is TRBJ2-2; D unresolved. V lost 4 bases to trimming and J lost 4 bases, with 10 bases between them. CDR3 size: 14 residues. The germline V gene encodes CDR1 SGHTA and CDR2 FQGNSA. This CDR3 is CASSSFPGTGELFF. Written as DNA, the CDR3 is TGTGCCAGCAGCTCCTTCCCGGGCACCGGGGAGCTGTTTTTT.

The chain has TRBV3-1 and TRBJ2-3; D is undetermined. Trimming pared 2 bases from V and 2 bases from J, leaving 14 bases between. Germline V gene data show CDR1 as LGHDT and CDR2 as YNNKEL (reference sequence). This CDR3 spans 16 amino acids. The CDR3 region has the DNA TGTGCCAGCAGCCAACTGAAATTAGGTGCCACAGATACGCAGTATTTT. It translates to CASSQLKLGATDTQYF.

The rearrangement uses TRBV24-1 and TRBJ2-1; 8 bases map to TRBD2. The J segment lost 7 bases and the V segment lost 7 bases, leaving 8 bases of the junction unmatched. Germline V gene lookup returns CDR1 KGHDR and CDR2 SFDVKD. This CDR3 is 14 amino acids long. The CDR3 DNA is TGTGCCACCAGGGCGTCGAGCGGGAGTAATGAGCAGTTCTTC. Protein product: CATRASSGSNEQFF.